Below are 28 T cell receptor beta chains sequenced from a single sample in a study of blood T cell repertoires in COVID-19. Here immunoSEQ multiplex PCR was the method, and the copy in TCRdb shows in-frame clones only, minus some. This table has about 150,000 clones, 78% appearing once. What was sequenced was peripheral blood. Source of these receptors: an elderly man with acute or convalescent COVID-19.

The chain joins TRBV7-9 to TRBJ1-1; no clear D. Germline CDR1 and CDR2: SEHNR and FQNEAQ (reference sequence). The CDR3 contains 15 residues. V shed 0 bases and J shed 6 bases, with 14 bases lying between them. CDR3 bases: TGTGCCAGCAGCTTAGCCTTTCGGGTTCCCGCTGAAGCTTTCTTT. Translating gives CASSLAFRVPAEAFF.

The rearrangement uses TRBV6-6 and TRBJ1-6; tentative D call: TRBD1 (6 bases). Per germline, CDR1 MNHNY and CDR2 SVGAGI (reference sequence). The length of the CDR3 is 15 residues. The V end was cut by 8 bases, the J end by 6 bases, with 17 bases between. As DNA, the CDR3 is TGTGCCAGCCAACCAGGGGATGCCTTTAATTCACCCCTCCACTTT. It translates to CASQPGDAFNSPLHF.

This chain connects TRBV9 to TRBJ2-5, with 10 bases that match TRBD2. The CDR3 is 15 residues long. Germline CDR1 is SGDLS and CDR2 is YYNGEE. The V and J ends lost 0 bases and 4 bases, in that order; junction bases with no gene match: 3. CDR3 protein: CASSVEAGGPETQYF. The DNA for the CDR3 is TGTGCCAGCAGCGTAGAAGCGGGGGGGCCAGAGACCCAGTACTTC. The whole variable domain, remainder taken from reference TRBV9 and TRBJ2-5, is DSGVTQTPKHLITATGQRVTLRCSPRSGDLSVYWYQQSLDQGLQFLIQYYNGEERAKGNILERFSAQQFPDLHSELNLSSLELGDSALYFCASSVEAGGPETQYFGPGTRLLVL.

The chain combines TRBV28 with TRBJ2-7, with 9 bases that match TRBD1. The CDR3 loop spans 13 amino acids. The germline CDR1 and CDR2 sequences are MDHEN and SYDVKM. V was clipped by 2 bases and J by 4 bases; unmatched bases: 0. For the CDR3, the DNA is TGTGCCAGCAGTTTAGGACAGGGGTACGAGCAGTACGTC. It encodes CASSLGQGYEQYV.

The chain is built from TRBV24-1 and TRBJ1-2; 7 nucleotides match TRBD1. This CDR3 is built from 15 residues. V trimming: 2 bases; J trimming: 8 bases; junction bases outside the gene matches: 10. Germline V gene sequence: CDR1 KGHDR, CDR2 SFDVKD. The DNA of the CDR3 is TGTGCCACCAGTGATTACACAGGGGCGACAAAAGGCTACACCTTC. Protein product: CATSDYTGATKGYTF.

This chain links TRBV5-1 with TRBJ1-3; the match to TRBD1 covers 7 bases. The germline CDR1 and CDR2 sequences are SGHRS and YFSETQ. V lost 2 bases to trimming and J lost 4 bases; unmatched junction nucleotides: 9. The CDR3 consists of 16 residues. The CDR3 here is CASSFTGAQSGNTIYF. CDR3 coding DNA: TGCGCCAGCAGCTTTACAGGGGCCCAGTCCGGAAACACCATATATTTT.

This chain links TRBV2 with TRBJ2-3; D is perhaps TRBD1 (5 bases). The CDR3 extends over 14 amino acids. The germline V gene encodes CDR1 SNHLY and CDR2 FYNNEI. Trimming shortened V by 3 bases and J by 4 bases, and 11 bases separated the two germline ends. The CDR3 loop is CASSDGRVADTQYF. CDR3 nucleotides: TGTGCCAGCAGTGACGGCAGGGTGGCAGATACGCAGTATTTT.

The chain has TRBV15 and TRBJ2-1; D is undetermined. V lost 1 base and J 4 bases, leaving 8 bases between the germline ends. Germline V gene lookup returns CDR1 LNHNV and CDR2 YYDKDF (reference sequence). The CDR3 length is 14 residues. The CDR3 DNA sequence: TGTGCCACCAGCAGAGCTAGAGAATACAATGAGCAGTTCTTC. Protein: CATSRAREYNEQFF.

The CDR3 spells CASSLGTGGAETQYF. CDR3 nucleotides: TGTGCCAGCAGCTTAGGGACAGGGGGCGCTGAGACCCAGTACTTC. This chain joins TRBV7-6 and TRBJ2-5, with 11 bases identical to TRBD1. Trimming removed 1 base from V and 5 bases from J; junction bases left unmatched: 3. Germline assignment: CDR1 SGHVS and CDR2 FNYEAQ. This CDR3 has 15 amino acids.

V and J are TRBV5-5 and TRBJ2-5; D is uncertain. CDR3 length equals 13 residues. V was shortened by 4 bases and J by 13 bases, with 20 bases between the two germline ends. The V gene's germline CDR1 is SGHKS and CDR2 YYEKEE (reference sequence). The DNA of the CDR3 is TGTGCCAGCAGCCCTACCTTGGGCCCCGTGTGGTACTTC. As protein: CASSPTLGPVWYF.

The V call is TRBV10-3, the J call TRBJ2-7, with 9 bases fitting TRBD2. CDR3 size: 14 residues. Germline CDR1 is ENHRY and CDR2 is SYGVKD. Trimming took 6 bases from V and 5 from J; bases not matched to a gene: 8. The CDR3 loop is CAISPGLATHEQYV. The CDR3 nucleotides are TGTGCCATCAGCCCGGGACTAGCAACCCACGAGCAGTACGTC.

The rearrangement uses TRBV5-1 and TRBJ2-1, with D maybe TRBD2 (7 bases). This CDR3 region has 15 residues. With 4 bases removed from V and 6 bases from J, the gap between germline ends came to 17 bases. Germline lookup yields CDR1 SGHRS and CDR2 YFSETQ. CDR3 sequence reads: CASSLSLGGANEQFF. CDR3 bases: TGCGCCAGCAGCCTCTCTTTGGGGGGGGCCAATGAGCAGTTCTTC. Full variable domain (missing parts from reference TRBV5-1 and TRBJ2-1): KAGVTQTPRYLIKTRGQQVTLSCSPISGHRSVSWYQQTPGQGLQFLFEYFSETQRNKGNFPGRFSGRQFSNSRSEMNVSTLELGDSALYLCASSLSLGGANEQFFGPGTRLTVL.

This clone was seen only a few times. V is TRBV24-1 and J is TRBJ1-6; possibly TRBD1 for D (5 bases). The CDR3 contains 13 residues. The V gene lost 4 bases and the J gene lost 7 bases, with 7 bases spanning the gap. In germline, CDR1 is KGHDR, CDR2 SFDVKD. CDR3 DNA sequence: TGTGCCACCAGTGAGACAGCAAATTCACCCCTCCACTTT. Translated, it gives CATSETANSPLHF.

The CDR3 nucleotides read TGTGCCAGCAGTTCTATTACCCGTGACACAGATACGCAGTATTTT. This encodes CASSSITRDTDTQYF. The V and J genes are TRBV6-5 and TRBJ2-3; D is uncertain. The CDR3 extends over 15 amino acids. Germline lookup yields CDR1 MNHEY and CDR2 SVGAGI. V shed 4 bases and J shed 2 bases, with 13 bases lying between them.

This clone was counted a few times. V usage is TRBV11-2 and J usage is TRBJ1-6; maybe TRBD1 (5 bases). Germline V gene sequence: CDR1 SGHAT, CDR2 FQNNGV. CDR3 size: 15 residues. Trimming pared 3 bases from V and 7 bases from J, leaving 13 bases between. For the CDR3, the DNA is TGTGCCAGCAGCTTTTTTCAGGGCGACAATTCACCCCTCCACTTT. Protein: CASSFFQGDNSPLHF.

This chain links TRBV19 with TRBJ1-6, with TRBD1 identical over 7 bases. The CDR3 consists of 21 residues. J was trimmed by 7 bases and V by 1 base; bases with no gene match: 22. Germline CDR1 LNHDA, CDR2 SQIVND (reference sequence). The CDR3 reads CASSIAAGGSRAPMRNSPLHF. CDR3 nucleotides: TGTGCCAGTAGTATAGCGGCAGGGGGAAGTCGGGCTCCTATGAGGAATTCACCCCTCCACTTT.

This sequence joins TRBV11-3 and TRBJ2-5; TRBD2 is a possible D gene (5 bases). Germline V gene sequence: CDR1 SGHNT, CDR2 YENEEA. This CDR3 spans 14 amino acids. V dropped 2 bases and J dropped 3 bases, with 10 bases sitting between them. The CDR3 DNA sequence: TGTGCCAGCAGCTTAAGACTACTCGAAGAGACCCAGTACTTC. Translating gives CASSLRLLEETQYF. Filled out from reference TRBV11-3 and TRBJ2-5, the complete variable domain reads EAGVVQSPRYKIIEKKQPVAFWCNPISGHNTLYWYLQNLGQGPELLIRYENEEAVDDSQLPKDRFSAERLKGVDSTLKIQPAELGDSAVYLCASSLRLLEETQYFGPGTRLLVL.

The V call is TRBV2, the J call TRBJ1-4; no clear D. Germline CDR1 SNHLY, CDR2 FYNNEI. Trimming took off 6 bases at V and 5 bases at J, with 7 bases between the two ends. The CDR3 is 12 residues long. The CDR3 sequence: CASSVRNEKLFF. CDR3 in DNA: TGTGCCAGCAGCGTGAGGAATGAAAAACTGTTTTTT.

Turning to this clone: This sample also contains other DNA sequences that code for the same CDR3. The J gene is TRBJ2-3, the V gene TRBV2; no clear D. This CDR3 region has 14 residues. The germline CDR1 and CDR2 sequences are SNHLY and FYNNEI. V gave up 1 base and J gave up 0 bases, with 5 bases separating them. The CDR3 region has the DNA TGTGCCAGCAGTGAAGGTCTCAGCACAGATACGCAGTATTTT. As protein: CASSEGLSTDTQYF. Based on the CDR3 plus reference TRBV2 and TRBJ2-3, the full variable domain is EPEVTQTPSHQVTQMGQEVILRCVPISNHLYFYWYRQILGQKVEFLVSFYNNEISEKSEIFDDQFSVERPDGSNFTLKIRSTKLEDSAMYFCASSEGLSTDTQYFGPGTRLTVL.

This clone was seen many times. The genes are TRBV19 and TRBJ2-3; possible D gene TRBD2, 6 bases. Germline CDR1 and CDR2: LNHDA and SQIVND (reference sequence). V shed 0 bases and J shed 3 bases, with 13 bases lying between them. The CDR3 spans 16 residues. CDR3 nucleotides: TGTGCCAGTAGTATAGATAATAGCGGAGGTACAGATACGCAGTATTTT. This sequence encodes CASSIDNSGGTDTQYF. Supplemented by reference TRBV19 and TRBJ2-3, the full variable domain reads DGGITQSPKYLFRKEGQNVTLSCEQNLNHDAMYWYRQDPGQGLRLIYYSQIVNDFQKGDIAEGYSVSREKKESFPLTVTSAQKNPTAFYLCASSIDNSGGTDTQYFGPGTRLTVL.

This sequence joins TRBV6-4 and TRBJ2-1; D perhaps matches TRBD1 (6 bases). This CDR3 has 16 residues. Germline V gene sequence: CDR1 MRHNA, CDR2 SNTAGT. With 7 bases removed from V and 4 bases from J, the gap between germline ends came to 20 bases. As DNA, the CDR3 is TGTGCCAGCAATCCCAGGGGTAGGGATCAATACAATGAGCAGTTCTTC. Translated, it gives CASNPRGRDQYNEQFF.

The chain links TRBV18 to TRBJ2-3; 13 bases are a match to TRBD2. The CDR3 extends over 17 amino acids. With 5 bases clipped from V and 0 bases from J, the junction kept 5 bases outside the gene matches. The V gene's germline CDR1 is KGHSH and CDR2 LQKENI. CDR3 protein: CASSATSGGASTDTQYF. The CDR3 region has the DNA TGTGCCAGCTCAGCAACTAGCGGGGGGGCCAGCACAGATACGCAGTATTTT. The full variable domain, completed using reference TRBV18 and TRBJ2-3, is NAGVMQNPRHLVRRRGQEARLRCSPMKGHSHVYWYRQLPEEGLKFMVYLQKENIIDESGMPKERFSAEFPKEGPSILRIQQVVRGDSAAYFCASSATSGGASTDTQYFGPGTRLTVL.

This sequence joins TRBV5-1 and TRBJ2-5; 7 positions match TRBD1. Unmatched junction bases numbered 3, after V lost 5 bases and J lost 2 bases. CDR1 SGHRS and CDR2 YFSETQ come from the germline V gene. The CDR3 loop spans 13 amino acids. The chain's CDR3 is CASRLGQQETQYF. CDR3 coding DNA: TGCGCCAGCAGGCTGGGACAGCAAGAGACCCAGTACTTC.

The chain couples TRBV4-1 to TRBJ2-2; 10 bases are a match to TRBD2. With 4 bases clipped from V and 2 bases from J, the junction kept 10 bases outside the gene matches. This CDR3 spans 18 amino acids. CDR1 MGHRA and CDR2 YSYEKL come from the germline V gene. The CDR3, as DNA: TGCGCCAGCAGCCCTCGTCCTAGCGGGGGTACAAACACCGGGGAGCTGTTTTTT. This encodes CASSPRPSGGTNTGELFF.

CDR3 coding DNA: TGCGCCAGCAGCCAAGATTGGGGGGATATAGGTGGCTACACCTTC. Translation gives CASSQDWGDIGGYTF. The genes are TRBV4-3 and TRBJ1-2; tentatively, D is TRBD1 (5 bases). The germline V gene encodes CDR1 LGHNA and CDR2 YSLEER. The V and J ends lost 0 bases and 7 bases respectively, with 15 bases between them. The CDR3 runs to 15 residues.

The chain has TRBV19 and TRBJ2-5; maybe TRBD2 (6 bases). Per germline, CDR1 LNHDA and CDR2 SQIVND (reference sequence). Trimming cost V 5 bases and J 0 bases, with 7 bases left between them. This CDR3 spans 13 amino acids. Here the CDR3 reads CASSGGDQETQYF. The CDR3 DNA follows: TGTGCCAGTAGTGGAGGGGACCAAGAGACCCAGTACTTC.

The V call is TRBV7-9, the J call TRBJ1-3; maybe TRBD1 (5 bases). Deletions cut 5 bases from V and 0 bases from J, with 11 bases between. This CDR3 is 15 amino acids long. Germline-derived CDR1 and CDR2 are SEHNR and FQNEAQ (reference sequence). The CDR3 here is CASSPTGISGNTIYF. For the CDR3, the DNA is TGTGCCAGCAGCCCTACAGGAATCTCTGGAAACACCATATATTTT.

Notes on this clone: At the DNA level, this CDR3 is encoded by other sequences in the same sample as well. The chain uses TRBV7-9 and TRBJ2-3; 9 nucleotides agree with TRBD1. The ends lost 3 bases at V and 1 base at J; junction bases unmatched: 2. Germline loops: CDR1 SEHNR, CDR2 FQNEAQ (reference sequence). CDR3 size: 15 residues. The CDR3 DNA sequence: TGTGCCAGCAGCTTGGACAGGGGAGGCACAGATACGCAGTATTTT. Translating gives CASSLDRGGTDTQYF.